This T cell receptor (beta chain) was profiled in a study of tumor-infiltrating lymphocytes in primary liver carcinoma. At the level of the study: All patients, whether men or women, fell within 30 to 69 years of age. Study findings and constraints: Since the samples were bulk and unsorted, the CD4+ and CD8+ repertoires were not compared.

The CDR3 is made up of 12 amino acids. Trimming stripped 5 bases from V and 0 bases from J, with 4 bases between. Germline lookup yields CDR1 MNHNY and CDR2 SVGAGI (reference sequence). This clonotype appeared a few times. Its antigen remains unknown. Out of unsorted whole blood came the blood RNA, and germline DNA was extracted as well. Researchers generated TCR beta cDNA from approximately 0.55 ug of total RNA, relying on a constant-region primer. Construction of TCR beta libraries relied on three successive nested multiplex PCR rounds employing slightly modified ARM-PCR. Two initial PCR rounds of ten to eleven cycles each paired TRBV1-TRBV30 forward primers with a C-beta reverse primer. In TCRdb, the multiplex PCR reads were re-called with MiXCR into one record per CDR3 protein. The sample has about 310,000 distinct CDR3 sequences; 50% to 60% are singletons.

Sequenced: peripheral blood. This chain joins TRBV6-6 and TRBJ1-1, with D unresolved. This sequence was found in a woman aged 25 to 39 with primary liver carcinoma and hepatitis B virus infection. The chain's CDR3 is CASSKLNTEAFF. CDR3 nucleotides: TGTGCCAGCAGTAAGTTGAACACTGAAGCTTTCTTT.